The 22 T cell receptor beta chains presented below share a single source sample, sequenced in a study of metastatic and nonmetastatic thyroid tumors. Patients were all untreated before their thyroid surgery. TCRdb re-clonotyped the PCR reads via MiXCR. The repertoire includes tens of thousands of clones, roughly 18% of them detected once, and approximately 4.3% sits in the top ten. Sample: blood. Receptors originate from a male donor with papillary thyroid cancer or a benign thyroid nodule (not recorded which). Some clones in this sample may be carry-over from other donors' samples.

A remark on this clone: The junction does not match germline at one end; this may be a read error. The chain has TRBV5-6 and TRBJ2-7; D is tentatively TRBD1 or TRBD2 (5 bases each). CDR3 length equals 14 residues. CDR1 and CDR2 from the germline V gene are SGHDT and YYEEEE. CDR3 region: CASSHGTPSYEQYF. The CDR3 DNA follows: TGTGCCAGCAGCCACGGGACGCCTTCCTATGAGCAGTACTTC.

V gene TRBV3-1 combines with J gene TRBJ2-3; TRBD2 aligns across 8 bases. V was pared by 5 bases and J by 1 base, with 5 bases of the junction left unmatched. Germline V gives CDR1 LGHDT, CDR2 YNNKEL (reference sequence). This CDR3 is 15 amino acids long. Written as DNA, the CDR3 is TGTGCCAGCAGCTCCCGGGAGGGGGGCACAGATACGCAGTATTTT. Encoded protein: CASSSREGGTDTQYF.

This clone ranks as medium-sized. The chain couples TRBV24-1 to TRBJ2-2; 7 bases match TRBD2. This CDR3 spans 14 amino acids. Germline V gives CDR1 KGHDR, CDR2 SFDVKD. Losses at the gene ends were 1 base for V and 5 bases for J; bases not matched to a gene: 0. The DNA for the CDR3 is TGTGCCACCAGTGATTTCGGGGGGACCGGGGAGCTGTTTTTT. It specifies CATSDFGGTGELFF.

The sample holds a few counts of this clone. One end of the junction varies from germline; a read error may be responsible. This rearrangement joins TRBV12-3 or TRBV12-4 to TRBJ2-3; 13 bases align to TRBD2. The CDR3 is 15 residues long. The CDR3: CASRRLAGGPDTQCF. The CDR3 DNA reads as TGTGCCAGCAGACGACTAGCGGGGGGACCAGATACGCAGTGTTTT.

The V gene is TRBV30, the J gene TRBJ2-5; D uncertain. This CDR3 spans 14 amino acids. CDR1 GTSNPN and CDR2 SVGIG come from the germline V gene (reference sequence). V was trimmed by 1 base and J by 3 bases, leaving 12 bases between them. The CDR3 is CAWSGHIYKETQYF. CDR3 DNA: TGTGCCTGGAGTGGGCACATCTATAAAGAGACCCAGTACTTC. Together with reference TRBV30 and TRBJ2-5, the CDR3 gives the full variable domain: SQTIHQWPATLVQPVGSPLSLECTVEGTSNPNLYWYRQAAGRGLQLLFYSVGIGQISSEVPQNLSASRPQDRQFILSSKKLLLSDSGFYLCAWSGHIYKETQYFGPGTRLLVL.

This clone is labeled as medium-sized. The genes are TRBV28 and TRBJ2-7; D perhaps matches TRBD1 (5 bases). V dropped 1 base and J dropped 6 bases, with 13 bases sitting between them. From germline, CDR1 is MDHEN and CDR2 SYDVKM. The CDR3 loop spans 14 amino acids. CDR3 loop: CASSLFGRGAEQYF. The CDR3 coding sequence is TGTGCCAGCAGTTTATTTGGTAGGGGCGCCGAGCAGTACTTC.

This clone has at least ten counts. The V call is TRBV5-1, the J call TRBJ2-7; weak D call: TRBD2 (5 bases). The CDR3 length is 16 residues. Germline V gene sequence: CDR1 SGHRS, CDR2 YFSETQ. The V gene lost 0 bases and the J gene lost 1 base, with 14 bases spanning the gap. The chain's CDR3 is CASSLDEGGPSYEQYF. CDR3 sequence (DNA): TGCGCCAGCAGCTTGGATGAGGGCGGGCCTTCCTACGAGCAGTACTTC.

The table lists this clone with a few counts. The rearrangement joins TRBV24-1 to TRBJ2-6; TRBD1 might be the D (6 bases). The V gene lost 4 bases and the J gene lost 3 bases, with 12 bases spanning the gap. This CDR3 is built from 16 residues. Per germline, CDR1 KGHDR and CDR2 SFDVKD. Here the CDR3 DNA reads TGTGCCACCAGTGAGGGAAACAGGGTTGGGGCCAACGTCCTGACTTTC. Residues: CATSEGNRVGANVLTF.

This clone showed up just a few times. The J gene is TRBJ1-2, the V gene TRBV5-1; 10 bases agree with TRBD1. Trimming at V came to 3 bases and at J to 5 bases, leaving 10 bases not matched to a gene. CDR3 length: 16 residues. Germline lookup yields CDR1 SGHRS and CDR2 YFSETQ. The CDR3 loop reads CASSWRTGGTGYGYTF. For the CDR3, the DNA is TGCGCCAGCAGCTGGCGGACAGGGGGAACAGGATATGGCTACACCTTC.

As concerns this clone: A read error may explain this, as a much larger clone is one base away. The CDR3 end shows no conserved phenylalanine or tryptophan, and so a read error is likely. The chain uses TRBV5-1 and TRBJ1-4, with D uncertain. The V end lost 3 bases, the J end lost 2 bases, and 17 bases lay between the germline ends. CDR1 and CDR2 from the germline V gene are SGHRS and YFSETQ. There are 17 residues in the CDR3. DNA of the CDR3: TGCGCCAGCAGCTCATGGGTCAGGACGTCTACTAATGAAAAACTGTTTCTT. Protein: CASSSWVRTSTNEKLFL.

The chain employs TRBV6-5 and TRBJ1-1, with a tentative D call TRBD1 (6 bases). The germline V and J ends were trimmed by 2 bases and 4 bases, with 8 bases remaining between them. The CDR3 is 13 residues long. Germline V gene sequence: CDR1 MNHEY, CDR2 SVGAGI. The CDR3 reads CASSYEGGTEAFF. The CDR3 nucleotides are TGTGCCAGCAGTTACGAGGGGGGCACTGAAGCTTTCTTT.

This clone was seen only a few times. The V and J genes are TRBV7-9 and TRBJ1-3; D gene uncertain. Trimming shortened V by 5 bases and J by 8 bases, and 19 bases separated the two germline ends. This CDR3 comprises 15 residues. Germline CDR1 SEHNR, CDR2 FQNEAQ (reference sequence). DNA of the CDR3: TGTGCCAGCAGCCCCCCCCCCCACCCGGAGGACACCATATATTTT. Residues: CASSPPPHPEDTIYF.

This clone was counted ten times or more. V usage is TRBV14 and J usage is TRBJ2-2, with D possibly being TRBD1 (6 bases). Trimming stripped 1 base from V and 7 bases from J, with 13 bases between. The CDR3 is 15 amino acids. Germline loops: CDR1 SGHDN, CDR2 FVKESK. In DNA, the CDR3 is TGTGCCAGCAGCCAAGTAACAGGGTCGGTCGGGGAGCTGTTTTTT. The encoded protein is CASSQVTGSVGELFF.

This CDR3 reads CASSEAEGLGNTGELFF. CDR3 DNA sequence: TGTGCCAGCAGTGAAGCGGAGGGACTGGGGAACACCGGGGAGCTGTTTTTT. J is TRBJ2-2 and V is TRBV2, with a tentative D call TRBD2 (6 bases). Germline CDR1 reads SNHLY; CDR2 reads FYNNEI. The CDR3 covers 17 residues. Deletions cut 0 bases from V and 1 base from J, with 12 bases between. The complete variable domain, with remaining parts taken from reference TRBV2 and TRBJ2-2, reads EPEVTQTPSHQVTQMGQEVILRCVPISNHLYFYWYRQILGQKVEFLVSFYNNEISEKSEIFDDQFSVERPDGSNFTLKIRSTKLEDSAMYFCASSEAEGLGNTGELFFGEGSRLTVL.

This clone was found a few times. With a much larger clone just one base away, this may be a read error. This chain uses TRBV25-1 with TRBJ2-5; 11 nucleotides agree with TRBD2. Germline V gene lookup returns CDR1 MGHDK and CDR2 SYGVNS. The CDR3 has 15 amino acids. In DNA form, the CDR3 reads TGTGCCAGCACGGGAATAGCGGGAGGGTGGGAGACCCGGTACTTC. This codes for CASTGIAGGWETRYF.

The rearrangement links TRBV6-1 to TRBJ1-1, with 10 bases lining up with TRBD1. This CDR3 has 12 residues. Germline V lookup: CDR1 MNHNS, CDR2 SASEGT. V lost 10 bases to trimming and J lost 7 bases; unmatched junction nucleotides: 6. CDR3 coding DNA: TGTGCCAACAGCGGACAGGGGGTTGAAGCTTTCTTT. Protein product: CANSGQGVEAFF.

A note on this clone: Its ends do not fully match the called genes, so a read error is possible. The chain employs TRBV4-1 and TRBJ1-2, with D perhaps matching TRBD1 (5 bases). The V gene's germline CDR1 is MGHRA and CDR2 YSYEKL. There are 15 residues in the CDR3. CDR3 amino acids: CASSQDRGVSCAFSF. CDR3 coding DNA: TGCGCCAGCAGCCAAGACCGGGGGGTATCCTGTGCTTTCTCCTTC.

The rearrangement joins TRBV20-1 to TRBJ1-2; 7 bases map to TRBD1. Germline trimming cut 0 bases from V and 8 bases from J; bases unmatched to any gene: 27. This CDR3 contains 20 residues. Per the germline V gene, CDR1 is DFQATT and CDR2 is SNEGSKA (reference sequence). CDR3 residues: CSARDSTRFYRGEGGRGYTF. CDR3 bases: TGCAGTGCTAGAGATTCTACCCGATTCTACAGGGGAGAGGGGGGAAGGGGCTACACCTTC.

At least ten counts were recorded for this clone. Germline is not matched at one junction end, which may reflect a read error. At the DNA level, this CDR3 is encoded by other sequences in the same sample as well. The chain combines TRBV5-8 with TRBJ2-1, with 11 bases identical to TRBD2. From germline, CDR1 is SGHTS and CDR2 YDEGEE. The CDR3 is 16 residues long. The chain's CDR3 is CASSLAGIAGGNEQFF. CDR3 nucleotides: TGTGCCAGTAGCTTGGCGGGGATAGCGGGAGGGAATGAGCAGTTCTTC. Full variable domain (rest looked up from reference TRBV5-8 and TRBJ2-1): EAGVTQSPTHLIKTRGQQATLRCSPISGHTSVYWYQQALGLGLQFLLWYDEGEERNRGNFPPRFSGRQFPNYSSELNVNALELEDSALYLCASSLAGIAGGNEQFFGPGTRLTVL.

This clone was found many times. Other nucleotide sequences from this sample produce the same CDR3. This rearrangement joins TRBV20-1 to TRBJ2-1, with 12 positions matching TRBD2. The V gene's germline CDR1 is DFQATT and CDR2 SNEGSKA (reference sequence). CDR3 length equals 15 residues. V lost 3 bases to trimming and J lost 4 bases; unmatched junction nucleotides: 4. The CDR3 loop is CSARPLAGGYNEQFF. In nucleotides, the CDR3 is TGCAGTGCTAGGCCTCTAGCGGGAGGGTACAATGAGCAGTTCTTC.

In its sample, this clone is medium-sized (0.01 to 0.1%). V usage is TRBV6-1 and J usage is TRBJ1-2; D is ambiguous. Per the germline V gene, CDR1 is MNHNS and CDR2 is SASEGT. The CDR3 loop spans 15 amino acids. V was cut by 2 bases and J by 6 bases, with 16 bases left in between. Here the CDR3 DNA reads TGTGCCAGCAGTGAATGGGGAAGCCTAGCTGATGGCTACACCTTC. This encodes CASSEWGSLADGYTF.

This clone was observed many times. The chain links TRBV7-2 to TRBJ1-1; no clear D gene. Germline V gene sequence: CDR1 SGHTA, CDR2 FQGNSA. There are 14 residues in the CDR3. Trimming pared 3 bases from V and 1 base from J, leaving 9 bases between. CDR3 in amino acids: CASSLNSGNTEAFF. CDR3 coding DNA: TGTGCCAGCAGCTTGAACAGTGGGAACACTGAAGCTTTCTTT.